This is a list of T cell receptor beta chains from one sample in a study of T cells in Graves' hyperthyroidism and ophthalmopathy. MiXCR was run by TCRdb on the multiplex PCR reads, yielding one entry per CDR3 protein. This table holds over 250,000 distinct CDR3 sequences, less than 30% found once. The sample was blood. These receptors were taken from a man aged 35-49 years with Graves' hyperthyroidism that later progressed to Graves' ophthalmopathy. The CDR3 runs from the conserved cysteine through the conserved F or W. A D gene is named only where the DNA matches it firmly. Clone size is shown for a subset of rows, as once, few, many or a class of expanded clone.

-	TRBV20-1	many	TRBJ2-7	CSAIPPLPGSYAEQYF	TGCAGTGCTATCCCCCCATTACCCGGCTCCTACGCCGAGCAGTACTTC
-	TRBV18	many	TRBJ1-2	CASSSQEVGTYGYTF	TGTGCCAGCTCATCCCAGGAGGTCGGGACCTATGGCTACACCTTC
TRBD2	TRBV28	-	TRBJ2-7	CASRTRAGGPYEQYF	TGTGCCAGCAGAACCAGAGCGGGAGGGCCCTACGAGCAGTACTTC
TRBD2	TRBV7-9	-	TRBJ2-5	CASSPSSGRAHETQYF	TGTGCCAGCAGTCCAAGTAGCGGGAGAGCACACGAGACCCAGTACTTC
-	TRBV19	many	TRBJ1-2	CASSRGYGYTF	TGTGCCAGCAGCAGGGGTTATGGCTACACCTTC
TRBD2	TRBV11-1	many	TRBJ2-5	CASSLSSYVAGAEKTQYF	TGTGCCAGCAGCTTATCGTCGTATGTAGCGGGAGCTGAGAAGACCCAGTACTTC
TRBD2	TRBV11-2	many	TRBJ2-2	CASSLTSGRPTGELFF	TGTGCCAGCAGCTTAACTAGCGGGAGGCCTACCGGGGAGCTGTTTTTT
TRBD2	TRBV7-2	-	TRBJ2-4	CASSVAGIQYF	TGTGCCAGCAGTGTAGCGGGGATTCAGTACTTC
-	TRBV6-5	-	TRBJ1-2	CASSLGPGYGYTF	TGTGCCAGCAGTTTAGGCCCAGGGTATGGCTACACCTTC
-	TRBV5-1	few	TRBJ2-2	CASSLACGVDTGELFF	TGCGCCAGCAGCTTGGCCTGTGGAGTTGACACCGGGGAGCTGTTTTTT
TRBD1	TRBV20-1	-	TRBJ1-1	CSATQGGTEAFF	TGCAGTGCTACACAGGGGGGGACTGAAGCTTTCTTT
TRBD1	TRBV30	-	TRBJ2-7	CAWSTGGEQYF	TGTGCCTGGTCGACAGGGGGCGAGCAGTACTTC
-	TRBV7-8	many	TRBJ2-7	CASSLGPGLEQYF	TGTGCCAGCAGCTTAGGTCCAGGGCTCGAGCAGTACTTC
TRBD1	TRBV12-3/TRBV12-4	-	TRBJ1-2	CASSDSGQGNRYTF	TGTGCCAGCAGTGACTCGGGACAGGGGAATCGCTACACCTTC
-	TRBV6-5	-	TRBJ2-7	CASSYGQETYEQYF	TGTGCCAGCAGTTACGGGCAGGAAACCTACGAGCAGTACTTC
-	TRBV4-1	-	TRBJ2-7	CASSQVGQVSYEQYF	TGCGCCAGCAGCCAAGTCGGGCAGGTATCCTACGAGCAGTACTTC
-	TRBV27	many	TRBJ1-1	CASSGRTAKDTEAFF	TGTGCCAGCAGTGGAAGGACGGCTAAGGACACTGAAGCTTTCTTT
TRBD2	TRBV20-1	-	TRBJ2-7	CSARNLAGLDYEQYF	TGCAGTGCAAGAAATCTAGCGGGACTCGACTACGAGCAGTACTTC
-	TRBV4-1	-	TRBJ1-5	CASSQEVAGRQPQHF	TGCGCCAGCAGCCAAGAAGTTGCGGGGCGGCAGCCCCAGCATTTT
-	TRBV11-1	-	TRBJ2-7	CASSPWGRAGRASYEQYF	TGTGCCAGCAGCCCCTGGGGGCGAGCGGGAAGGGCCTCCTACGAGCAGTACTTC